The rows below give T cell receptor beta chains drawn from one sample of a study of cytomegalovirus exposure and HLA in healthy donors. Repertoires were generated with immunoSEQ multiplex PCR, while TCRdb's copy carries only in-frame clones and drops some. The sample has 150,000 to 200,000 clones, around 80% seen once. Specimen: PBMCs. These receptors originate from a woman in her 30s in good health and CMV-seropositive. The CDR3 runs from the conserved cysteine through the conserved F or W. The order of the fields is CDR3 DNA, CDR3 protein, D gene, J gene, clone size, V gene. The D gene is left open where the match is weak. The size entry is marked missing in some rows and otherwise reads once, few, many or a size class.

TGTGCCAGCAGTCGGTCGGGGGACACCATATATTTT | CASSRSGDTIYF | NA | TRBJ1-3 | NA | TRBV2
TGTGCCAGCAGCTTGGCCTCAAGGGGACAGGATGCTTATGGCTACACCTTC | CASSLASRGQDAYGYTF | TRBD1 | TRBJ1-2 | NA | TRBV5-4
TGTGCCGACAGGGGGGGAAACTACGAGCAGTACTTC | CADRGGNYEQYF | TRBD1 | TRBJ2-7 | few | TRBV11-2
TGTGCCAGCAGCGACTATGCTGGACGTCAGGGGAATTCACCCCTCCACTTT | CASSDYAGRQGNSPLHF | NA | TRBJ1-6 | NA | TRBV5-5
TGTGCCAGCAGTCGAAACAGGGAATTGAACACTGAAGCTTTCTTT | CASSRNRELNTEAFF | NA | TRBJ1-1 | NA | TRBV6-1
TGTGCCAGCAGCGAACCATACCTAGATGACAGCCGACTTGCGAACACCGGGGAGCTGTTTTTT | CASSEPYLDDSRLANTGELFF | NA | TRBJ2-2 | NA | TRBV9
TGTGCCAGTAGTATAGGGCTAGCGGGGTTAGGTCGGACCGGGGAGCTGTTTTTT | CASSIGLAGLGRTGELFF | TRBD2 | TRBJ2-2 | NA | TRBV19
TGTGCCAGCAGTGAATCAACATCCTCTGGAAACACCATATATTTT | CASSESTSSGNTIYF | NA | TRBJ1-3 | NA | TRBV6-1
TGTGCCAGCAAAATTACAGGGCCCCGGAACACTGAAGCTTTCTTT | CASKITGPRNTEAFF | NA | TRBJ1-1 | once | TRBV21-1
TGTGCCACCAGCCCTCGACAGAACACTGAAGCTTTCTTT | CATSPRQNTEAFF | NA | TRBJ1-1 | NA | TRBV15
TGTGCCTGGATGGGACAGGTCAAATACGGGATCTACGAGCAGTACTTC | CAWMGQVKYGIYEQYF | TRBD1 | TRBJ2-7 | NA | TRBV30
TGCGCCAGCAGCCGAACCTCTAGCGGGAGCCAAGAGACCCAGTACTTC | CASSRTSSGSQETQYF | TRBD2 | TRBJ2-5 | NA | TRBV5-1